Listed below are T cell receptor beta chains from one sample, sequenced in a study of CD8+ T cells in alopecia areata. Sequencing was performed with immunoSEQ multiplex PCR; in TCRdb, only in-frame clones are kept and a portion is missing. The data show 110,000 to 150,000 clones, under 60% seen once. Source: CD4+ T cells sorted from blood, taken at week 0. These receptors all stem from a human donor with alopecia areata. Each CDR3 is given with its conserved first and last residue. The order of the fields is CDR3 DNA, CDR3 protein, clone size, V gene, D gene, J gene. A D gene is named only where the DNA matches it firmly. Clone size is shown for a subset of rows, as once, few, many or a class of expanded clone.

TGTGCCAGCAGTGACCTCGGGGGTAAGGAGAATGGCTACACCTTC CASSDLGGKENGYTF - TRBV7-9 - TRBJ1-2
TGTGCCAGCAGCCCAGCCACAGGGGGGGAGACCCAGTACTTC CASSPATGGETQYF few TRBV11-2 TRBD1 TRBJ2-5
TGTGCCATCAGCGGGACCCAAGAGACCCAGTACTTC CAISGTQETQYF - TRBV10-3 - TRBJ2-5
TGCAGCGTTAGGGCTATAGTGAACACCGGGGAGCTGTTTTTT CSVRAIVNTGELFF - TRBV29-1 - TRBJ2-2
TGTGCCAGCAGCCAAATCCGGGGTGATACGCAGTATTTT CASSQIRGDTQYF few TRBV4-2 - TRBJ2-3
TGTGCCTGGTTGAGGCAGCGGGGCTACACCTTC CAWLRQRGYTF - TRBV30 - TRBJ1-2
TGTGCCTGGAGCCCGGGACAGGGACCCTTTCAGCCCCAGCATTTT CAWSPGQGPFQPQHF - TRBV30 TRBD1 TRBJ1-5
TGCGCCAGCAGCTTGGCCGGGACTCCCCAAGAGACCCAGTACTTC CASSLAGTPQETQYF - TRBV5-1 - TRBJ2-5
TGTGCCTGGGTACCAGGGAACACCGGGGAGCTGTTTTTT CAWVPGNTGELFF - TRBV30 - TRBJ2-2
TGTGCCTGGATTGGGGAACTAAGCACAGATACGCAGTATTTT CAWIGELSTDTQYF - TRBV30 - TRBJ2-3
TGTGCCATCAGTTCTGGGACAGGGGGCGGCTACGAGCAGTACTTC CAISSGTGGGYEQYF - TRBV10-3 TRBD1 TRBJ2-7
TGTGCCAGCAGCTTGCGGGGGACAGGGACCTATGGCTACACCTTC CASSLRGTGTYGYTF - TRBV5-6 TRBD1 TRBJ1-2
TGCAGCGTTGGGGGTAGCTCCTACAATGAGCAGTTCTTC CSVGGSSYNEQFF few TRBV29-1 - TRBJ2-1
TGTGCCAGCAGCGCCAGGGGACAGAATAATTCACCCCTCCACTTT CASSARGQNNSPLHF - TRBV2 TRBD1 TRBJ1-6
TGTGCCTGGAGGGCCAATGAAGCTTTCTTT CAWRANEAFF - TRBV30 - TRBJ1-1
TGCGCCAGCAGCCAAGTGACATTGGCGCACTATGGCTACACCTTC CASSQVTLAHYGYTF few TRBV4-3 - TRBJ1-2
TGTGCCTGGAGTGTACAGGACAATCAGCCCCAGCATTTT CAWSVQDNQPQHF - TRBV30 - TRBJ1-5
TGTGCCAGCAGCCCCGACAGCCGCTTGGTGGGAACCTTC CASSPDSRLVGTF - TRBV7-9 - TRBJ1-2
TGCAGCGTGTTAGGGACAGCAGACTATGGCTACACCTTC CSVLGTADYGYTF few TRBV29-1 TRBD1 TRBJ1-2
TGCAGCGGTACCAGCGGGGAGACCCAGTACTTC CSGTSGETQYF - TRBV29-1 - TRBJ2-5